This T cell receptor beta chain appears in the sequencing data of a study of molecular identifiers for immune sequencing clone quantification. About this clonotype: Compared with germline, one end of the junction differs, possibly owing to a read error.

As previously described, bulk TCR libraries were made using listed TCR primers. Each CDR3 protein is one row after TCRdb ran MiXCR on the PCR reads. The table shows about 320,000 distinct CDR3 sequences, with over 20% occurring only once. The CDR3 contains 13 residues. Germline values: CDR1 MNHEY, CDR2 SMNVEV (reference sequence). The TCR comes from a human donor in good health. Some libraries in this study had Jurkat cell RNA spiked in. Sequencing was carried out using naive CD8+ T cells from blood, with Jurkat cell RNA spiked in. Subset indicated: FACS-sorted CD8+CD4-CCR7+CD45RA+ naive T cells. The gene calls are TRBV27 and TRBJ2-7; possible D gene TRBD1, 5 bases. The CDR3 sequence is CDSKPGSSYEQYF. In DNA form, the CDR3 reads TGTGACAGCAAACCAGGGTCCTCGTACGAGCAGTACTTC.